The 15 T cell receptor beta chains below come from one sample, sequenced in a study of T-cell memory formation after mild COVID-19. TCRdb reprocessed the 5' RACE reads with MiXCR, giving one entry per CDR3 protein. The data hold fewer than 550,000 distinct CDR3 sequences, with roughly 20% observed a single time. Sequencing was performed on PBMCs or a T cell subset sorted from them (not recorded which). These receptors were obtained from an adult woman who had mild COVID-19 (a few samples of this study predate the infection). Cell type and time point are not known.

The J gene is TRBJ2-2, the V gene TRBV12-3 or TRBV12-4; the D is unclear. The V and J ends lost 6 bases and 7 bases respectively, with 15 bases between them. The CDR3 loop spans 14 amino acids. Written as DNA, the CDR3 is TGTGCCAGCAGCCTACGTTTGGGTAACGGGGAGCTGTTTTTT. Translating gives CASSLRLGNGELFF.

The chain has TRBV4-3 and TRBJ1-2; a possible D gene is TRBD1 (5 bases). Trimming took 0 bases from V and 8 from J, leaving 16 bases between them. Germline V gives CDR1 LGHNA, CDR2 YSLEER. This CDR3 is built from 15 residues. The chain's CDR3 is CASSQEYLRGYGYTF. CDR3 nucleotides: TGCGCCAGCAGCCAAGAGTACCTGAGGGGTTACGGCTACACCTTC.

This clonotype appeared a few times. The chain combines TRBV12-3 or TRBV12-4 with TRBJ1-5; 8 nucleotides match TRBD1. Trimming at V came to 2 bases and at J to 2 bases, leaving 8 bases not matched to a gene. CDR3 length equals 17 residues. Here the CDR3 reads CASSLRQGALRNQPQHF. The CDR3 nucleotides are TGTGCCAGCAGTTTAAGGCAGGGGGCCCTTCGCAATCAGCCCCAGCATTTT.

This clonotype was seen a few times. The chain uses TRBV7-2 and TRBJ1-3, with TRBD1 as a possible D gene (5 bases). V was shortened by 5 bases and J by 1 base, with 18 bases between the two germline ends. CDR1 SGHTA and CDR2 FQGNSA come from the germline V gene. The CDR3 sequence is 17 residues long. CDR3 in amino acids: CASSLGSYRSSGNTIYF. Written as DNA, the CDR3 is TGTGCCAGCAGCCTCGGGTCCTACAGGAGTTCTGGAAACACCATATATTTT.

This clonotype has ten or more counts. The chain employs TRBV7-2 and TRBJ1-5; D gene uncertain. The CDR3 consists of 13 residues. The V gene lost 2 bases and the J gene lost 1 base, with 3 bases spanning the gap. Germline V gene data show CDR1 as SGHTA and CDR2 as FQGNSA. The CDR3 bases are TGTGCCAGCAGCTTACGGAGCAATCAGCCCCAGCATTTT. It translates to CASSLRSNQPQHF.

Only a few counts were recorded for this clonotype. The rearrangement links TRBV6-5 to TRBJ1-5, with 7 bases fitting TRBD1. This CDR3 is built from 13 residues. From germline, CDR1 is MNHEY and CDR2 SVGAGI. The V gene end was trimmed by 10 bases and the J gene end by 5 bases; junction bases not matched to a gene: 8. CDR3 DNA sequence: TGTGCCACCAGACAGGGTTCGGATCAGCCCCAGCATTTT. Residues: CATRQGSDQPQHF.

This CDR3 reads CSATNRGVYGYTF. CDR3 coding DNA: TGCAGTGCGACTAACAGGGGTGTCTATGGCTACACCTTC. V and J are TRBV20-1 and TRBJ1-2; 7 bases are a match to TRBD1. The ends lost 6 bases at V and 4 bases at J; junction bases unmatched: 8. In germline, CDR1 is DFQATT, CDR2 SNEGSKA (reference sequence). The length of the CDR3 is 13 residues.

The chain links TRBV6-5 to TRBJ2-5; D is perhaps TRBD2 (7 bases). V lost 2 bases and J 2 bases, leaving 12 bases between the germline ends. This CDR3 has 15 residues. Per the germline V gene, CDR1 is MNHEY and CDR2 is SVGAGI. The CDR3 region is CASSYRGGRQETQYF. The CDR3 DNA sequence: TGTGCCAGCAGTTACAGGGGGGGAAGGCAAGAGACCCAGTACTTC.

This clonotype was seen only a few times. The J gene is TRBJ2-6, the V gene TRBV5-6; D is unclear. There are 16 residues in the CDR3. V was clipped by 2 bases and J by 0 bases, with 9 bases between them. Per the germline V gene, CDR1 is SGHDT and CDR2 is YYEEEE. CDR3 nucleotide sequence: TGTGCCAGCAGCTTTTACTCCGCCTCTGGGGCCAACGTCCTGACTTTC. This translates into CASSFYSASGANVLTF.

The DNA for the CDR3 is TGTGCCAGCAGTTCCGGACAGGGAAGTACTGAAGCTTTCTTT. Its protein is CASSSGQGSTEAFF. The rearrangement uses TRBV6-6 and TRBJ1-1; 8 bases align to TRBD1. Germline CDR1 and CDR2: MNHNY and SVGAGI (reference sequence). After removal of 4 bases from V and 5 bases from J, the junction contained 6 bases not matched to a gene. This CDR3 is 14 amino acids long.

The rearrangement links TRBV4-2 to TRBJ2-4; D is unresolved. V lost 0 bases, J lost 6 bases, and 6 bases lay in between. Germline CDR1 and CDR2: LGHNA and YNFKEQ. This CDR3 contains 13 residues. The CDR3: CASSQEGLNIQYF. For the CDR3, the DNA is TGTGCCAGCAGCCAAGAAGGGTTAAACATTCAGTACTTC.

This clonotype was recorded a few times. The V call is TRBV7-6, the J call TRBJ2-1; no firm D call. Trimming took 4 bases from V and 10 from J, leaving 17 bases between them. Looked up from germline, CDR1 is SGHVS and CDR2 is FNYEAQ. The CDR3 extends over 14 amino acids. CDR3 sequence reads: CASSYDWKLGEQFF. CDR3 coding DNA: TGTGCCAGCAGCTACGACTGGAAATTGGGAGAGCAGTTCTTC.

This clonotype was seen many times. This sequence joins TRBV20-1 and TRBJ2-7; 7 nucleotides agree with TRBD2. The length of the CDR3 is 14 residues. CDR1 DFQATT and CDR2 SNEGSKA come from the germline V gene (reference sequence). V was clipped by 5 bases and J by 2 bases; unmatched bases: 9. The CDR3 protein is CSAQTGGATYEQYF. CDR3 nucleotide sequence: TGCAGTGCTCAGACGGGGGGAGCAACCTACGAGCAGTACTTC.

Only a few counts were recorded for this clonotype. The chain is built from TRBV5-1 and TRBJ2-1; 8 bases match TRBD1. This CDR3 is 15 amino acids long. The J segment lost 9 bases and the V segment lost 0 bases, leaving 8 bases of the junction unmatched. CDR1 is SGHRS and CDR2 is YFSETQ in the germline V gene. CDR3 sequence: CASSLVVQGAGEQFF. The DNA for the CDR3 is TGCGCCAGCAGCTTGGTCGTGCAGGGGGCGGGTGAGCAGTTCTTC.

This chain joins TRBV7-3 and TRBJ2-2, with 9 bases identical to TRBD1. V dropped 3 bases and J dropped 7; count of bases not matched to a gene: 15. CDR3 length equals 18 residues. CDR1 and CDR2 (germline): SGHTA, FQGTGA. The DNA of the CDR3 is TGTGCCAGCAGCTTGCACGGGACAGGGATAAATGCGGGCGGGGAGCTGTTTTTT. Translated, it gives CASSLHGTGINAGGELFF.